A selection of T cell receptor beta chains follows, all from one sample in a study of blood T cell repertoires in COVID-19. The table came from immunoSEQ multiplex PCR; TCRdb's copy has only in-frame clones and leaves some out. The table lists around 64,000 clones, 80% to 85% of them singletons. The sequenced material came from peripheral blood. The receptors stem from a human donor in a cohort sampled during active COVID-19. Both conserved end residues are part of each CDR3. The order of the fields is clone size, CDR3 length, D gene, J gene, V gene, CDR3 protein, CDR3 DNA. A D gene is named only where the DNA matches it firmly. Not all rows give a size; the values are once, few, many and, for expanded clones, a class.

>NA|15|NA|TRBJ2-2|TRBV25-1
CASSEYGRSTGELFF
TGTGCCAGCAGTGAATATGGGAGGTCCACCGGGGAGCTGTTTTTT
>NA|19|NA|TRBJ2-1|TRBV11-2
CASSLDLPQQITIYNEQFF
TGTGCCAGCAGCTTAGATCTTCCCCAACAGATCACGATATACAATGAGCAGTTCTTC
>NA|14|NA|TRBJ2-7|TRBV15
CATGSSRGPYEQYF
TGTGCCACCGGTAGCTCGCGGGGGCCCTACGAGCAGTACTTC
>NA|16|NA|TRBJ2-1|TRBV6-4
CASSRTVGSSYNEQFF
TGTGCCAGCAGTCGGACTGTGGGAAGCTCCTACAATGAGCAGTTCTTC
>NA|16|TRBD1|TRBJ1-1|TRBV3-1/TRBV3-2
CASSYGQGASDTEAFF
TGTGCCAGCAGTTACGGACAGGGGGCATCGGACACTGAAGCTTTCTTT
>few|17|TRBD2|TRBJ2-5|TRBV5-1
CASSPLGGRGGGETQYF
TGCGCCAGCAGCCCCCTTGGTGGGCGGGGGGGCGGAGAGACCCAGTACTTC
>few|13|NA|TRBJ1-1|TRBV29-1
CSVMGGGNTEAFF
TGCAGCGTGATGGGGGGAGGGAACACTGAAGCTTTCTTT
>NA|16|TRBD1|TRBJ1-2|TRBV5-4
CASSSFGDRGFYGYTF
TGTGCCAGCAGCTCCTTTGGGGACAGGGGATTCTATGGCTACACCTTC
>NA|14|NA|TRBJ1-1|TRBV7-6
CASSLVRSNTEAFF
TGTGCCAGCAGCTTAGTGCGGTCCAACACTGAAGCTTTCTTT
>NA|14|NA|TRBJ1-1|TRBV28
CASSYPGQNTEAFF
TGTGCCAGCAGTTATCCGGGACAGAACACTGAAGCTTTCTTT
>NA|13|NA|TRBJ1-2|TRBV3-1/TRBV3-2
CASSPRQYYGYTF
TGTGCCAGCAGCCCCCGACAGTACTATGGCTACACCTTC
>NA|16|NA|TRBJ2-1|TRBV10-2
CASRPSQGEGYNEQFF
TGCGCCAGCAGACCTTCACAGGGGGAGGGATACAATGAGCAGTTCTTC
>few|14|NA|TRBJ1-1|TRBV18
CASSRRTQGTEAFF
TGTGCCAGCTCACGCCGAACCCAGGGCACTGAAGCTTTCTTT
>NA|11|NA|TRBJ1-3|TRBV19
CASMKHYTIYF
TGTGCCAGTATGAAGCATTACACCATATATTTT
>NA|15|TRBD2|TRBJ2-2|TRBV7-2
CASSPVAGNTGELFF
TGTGCCAGCAGCCCTGTAGCGGGGAACACCGGGGAGCTGTTTTTT
>few|15|NA|TRBJ2-3|TRBV7-2
CASSRVRRQRDTQYF
TGTGCCAGCAGCCGGGTCCGTCGGCAGAGGGATACGCAGTATTTT
>NA|15|TRBD2|TRBJ2-1|TRBV6-5
CASSFSGGANNEQFF
TGTGCCAGCAGTTTTAGCGGGGGAGCTAACAATGAGCAGTTCTTC
>NA|14|TRBD2|TRBJ2-1|TRBV5-1
CASSLEASGGQQFF
TGCGCCAGCAGCTTGGAGGCTAGCGGGGGCCAGCAGTTCTTC
>few|13|TRBD2|TRBJ2-4|TRBV29-1
CSVGEGGEGIQYF
TGCAGCGTTGGGGAGGGCGGCGAAGGCATTCAGTACTTC
>NA|16|TRBD1|TRBJ1-1|TRBV16
CASSRRVGQGWTEAFF
TGTGCCAGCAGCCGTAGGGTCGGACAGGGTTGGACTGAAGCTTTCTTT
>NA|18|TRBD2|TRBJ2-1|TRBV5-1
CASSPELAGGLVYNEQFF
TGCGCCAGCAGCCCAGAACTAGCGGGGGGGCTAGTCTACAATGAGCAGTTCTTC
>NA|16|TRBD1|TRBJ2-4|TRBV5-1
CASSLAGTGGKNIQYF
TGCGCCAGCAGCTTGGCGGGGACAGGGGGAAAAAACATTCAGTACTTC
>NA|18|TRBD2|TRBJ2-3|TRBV27
CASSLGLAGMGYTDTQYF
TGTGCCAGCAGTCTGGGACTAGCGGGGATGGGCTACACAGATACGCAGTATTTT
>NA|15|NA|TRBJ1-3|TRBV6-5
CASSPIPPRGNTIYF
TGTGCCAGCAGTCCCATTCCACCCAGGGGAAACACCATATATTTT
>NA|15|TRBD1|TRBJ2-3|TRBV5-1
CASSSDRASTDTQYF
TGCGCCAGCAGCAGCGACAGGGCTAGCACAGATACGCAGTATTTT
>NA|15|TRBD2|TRBJ2-2|TRBV3-1/TRBV3-2
CASSPERGYTGELFF
TGTGCCAGCAGCCCGGAGCGGGGTTACACCGGGGAGCTGTTTTTT
>NA|15|TRBD1|TRBJ2-5|TRBV5-5
CASSPRGQGAETQYF
TGTGCCAGCAGCCCGCGGGGACAGGGGGCGGAGACCCAGTACTTC
>NA|13|TRBD1|TRBJ1-2|TRBV10-3
CAISVGQAVGYTF
TGTGCCATCAGTGTCGGACAGGCCGTAGGCTACACCTTC
>NA|19|TRBD2|TRBJ2-3|TRBV7-2
CASSPIGLAGETSTDTQYF
TGTGCCAGCAGCCCCATAGGACTAGCGGGGGAAACTAGCACAGATACGCAGTATTTT
>NA|16|TRBD1|TRBJ1-1|TRBV6-5
CASSWEGGQGRSEAFF
TGTGCCAGCAGTTGGGAAGGGGGACAGGGAAGGTCTGAAGCTTTCTTT
>NA|13|TRBD1|TRBJ1-1|TRBV30
CAWSGDRVIEAFF
TGTGCCTGGAGCGGGGACAGGGTCATTGAAGCTTTCTTT
>NA|15|NA|TRBJ1-1|TRBV5-8
CASSLVLSVDTEAFF
TGTGCCAGCAGCTTGGTACTCTCTGTTGACACTGAAGCTTTCTTT
>NA|18|TRBD2|TRBJ2-5|TRBV19
CASSIVGLAGGGQETQYF
TGTGCCAGTAGTATAGTAGGTCTAGCGGGGGGGGGACAAGAGACCCAGTACTTC
>NA|15|NA|TRBJ1-2|TRBV7-9
CASSLSSGAGYGYTF
TGTGCCAGCAGCTTAAGTTCGGGAGCGGGCTATGGCTACACCTTC
>few|13|NA|TRBJ1-1|TRBV12-3/TRBV12-4
CASRPSRVTEAFF
TGTGCCAGCAGACCAAGCAGGGTTACTGAAGCTTTCTTT
>NA|16|TRBD2|TRBJ2-1|TRBV7-8
CASSWLWGGGDNEQFF
TGTGCCAGCAGCTGGCTATGGGGCGGGGGGGACAATGAGCAGTTCTTC
>NA|13|NA|TRBJ1-6|TRBV28
CASSSGKGSPLHF
TGTGCCAGCAGTTCAGGGAAAGGTTCACCCCTCCACTTT
>NA|15|TRBD1|TRBJ2-5|TRBV7-7
CASSSGGMYQETQYF
TGTGCCAGCAGCTCAGGGGGAATGTACCAAGAGACCCAGTACTTC
>NA|13|NA|TRBJ2-1|TRBV19
CASSLSSYNEQFF
TGTGCCAGTAGTCTTAGCTCCTACAATGAGCAGTTCTTC
>NA|18|TRBD1|TRBJ2-3|TRBV4-1
CASSRRSTPGQLTDTQYF
TGCGCCAGCAGCAGACGATCGACTCCGGGACAGCTCACAGATACGCAGTATTTT
>NA|16|NA|TRBJ2-3|TRBV14
CASSLMTGYYTDTQYF
TGTGCCAGCAGCCTAATGACAGGTTACTACACAGATACGCAGTATTTT
>NA|13|NA|TRBJ2-1|TRBV14
CASSQVRGNEQFF
TGTGCCAGCAGCCAAGTCAGGGGCAATGAGCAGTTCTTC
>NA|17|NA|TRBJ2-3|TRBV7-9
CASSLAMAVGKTDTQYF
TGTGCCAGCAGCTTAGCGATGGCGGTGGGTAAGACAGATACGCAGTATTTT
>NA|16|NA|TRBJ1-2|TRBV18
CATSIEGHHRVRGYTF
TGTGCCACTTCTATCGAGGGACATCATCGGGTTCGGGGCTACACCTTC
>NA|14|TRBD1|TRBJ1-6|TRBV5-4
CASSLDRGVSPLHF
TGTGCCAGCAGTTTGGACAGGGGGGTATCACCCCTCCACTTT
>once|15|TRBD2|TRBJ2-1|TRBV6-5
CASSPRSGGYNEQFF
TGTGCCAGCAGCCCGAGGAGCGGGGGTTACAATGAGCAGTTCTTC
>NA|12|NA|TRBJ2-1|TRBV5-1
CASSLSLNEQFF
TGCGCCAGCAGCTTGTCCCTCAATGAGCAGTTCTTC
>NA|14|TRBD1|TRBJ2-2|TRBV11-3
CASSPGQTTGELFF
TGTGCCAGCAGCCCGGGACAGACAACCGGGGAGCTGTTTTTT
>NA|12|NA|TRBJ1-4|TRBV6-5
CASRGSGEKLFF
TGTGCCAGCAGGGGTTCGGGAGAAAAACTGTTTTTT
>NA|13|TRBD1|TRBJ1-2|TRBV2
CASSELTGGGYTF
TGTGCCAGCAGTGAATTGACAGGGGGCGGCTACACCTTC
>NA|13|TRBD1|TRBJ2-5|TRBV5-4
CASSQGAQETQYF
TGTGCCAGCAGCCAGGGGGCGCAAGAGACCCAGTACTTC
>NA|14|NA|TRBJ2-5|TRBV24-1
CATSDSGVHETQYF
TGTGCCACCAGTGATTCGGGGGTACACGAGACCCAGTACTTC
>NA|15|TRBD1|TRBJ1-6|TRBV7-2
CASSLRGTGSSPLHF
TGTGCCAGCAGCTTACGCGGGACAGGGTCTTCACCCCTCCACTTT
>NA|16|NA|TRBJ1-4|TRBV6-5
CASSYWTDPEGEKLFF
TGTGCCAGCAGTTACTGGACGGACCCGGAGGGGGAAAAACTGTTTTTT
>NA|12|NA|TRBJ2-1|TRBV3-1/TRBV3-2
CASSLYVDEQFF
TGTGCCAGCAGCCTTTATGTCGATGAGCAGTTCTTC
>NA|17|TRBD1|TRBJ2-3|TRBV7-7
CASSLALGQGGEYEQYF
TGTGCCAGCAGCTTAGCGCTAGGACAGGGAGGAGAATACGAGCAGTATTTT
>NA|15|NA|TRBJ1-2|TRBV3-1/TRBV3-2
CASSQAARQKGGYTF
TGTGCCAGCAGCCAAGCGGCTAGGCAAAAAGGGGGTTACACCTTC
>once|16|NA|TRBJ1-1|TRBV9
CASSGGEALRVTEAFF
TGTGCCAGCAGCGGAGGGGAGGCCCTTAGAGTGACTGAAGCTTTCTTT
>NA|20|TRBD1|TRBJ2-6|TRBV5-4
CASSPGQGALPFGGANVLTF
TGTGCCAGCAGCCCCGGACAGGGGGCGCTTCCGTTCGGGGGGGCCAACGTCCTGACTTTC